This T cell receptor beta chain appears in the sequencing data of a study of cytomegalovirus exposure and HLA in healthy donors. Concerning this clone itself: Its specificity is unknown.

This CDR3 has 15 residues. Per the germline V gene, CDR1 is SNHLY and CDR2 is FYNNEI. The V and J ends lost 4 bases and 9 bases, in that order; junction bases with no gene match: 4. The PCR made use of 60 Vbeta and 13 Jbeta primers. Measured with immunoSEQ multiplex PCR; TCRdb has only the in-frame clones, and not every one. The sample features about 210,000 clones, with less than 1% in its top ten. Whole-study results and caveats: In a later analysis, HLA-associated TCR beta chains were more clonally expanded than equally common others. The study dropped some indistinguishable V segments, TRBV6-2 and TRBV6-3 among them. Cytomegalovirus association was listed for approximately 150 TCR beta chains.

The chain employs TRBV2 and TRBJ2-2; 14 bases line up with TRBD2. The sequenced sample consisted of PBMCs. The receptor's source is a woman in her thirties in good health and CMV-seropositive. CDR3 bases: TGTGCCAGCAGTGCCGGGACTAGCGGGGGAAGGGAGCTGTTTTTT. As protein: CASSAGTSGGRELFF. The full variable domain, rest sourced from reference TRBV2 and TRBJ2-2, is EPEVTQTPSHQVTQMGQEVILRCVPISNHLYFYWYRQILGQKVEFLVSFYNNEISEKSEIFDDQFSVERPDGSNFTLKIRSTKLEDSAMYFCASSAGTSGGRELFFGEGSRLTVL.